This T cell receptor (beta chain) was retrieved from a study of T cell responses to AZD1222 COVID-19 vaccine. Whole-study findings and limits: Reports say nearly half of spike-specific TCRs go after unmutated variant regions.

As for this clone: The target antigen is unknown.

Second-dose groups at about 4 or about 12 weeks were pooled. The data were produced by immunoSEQ multiplex PCR, yet TCRdb's version contains in-frame clones alone and is incomplete. The data contain about 100,000 clones, more than 75% of them seen just once; the ten biggest clones take up approximately 10%. This clonotype was obtained from an adult who received the AZD1222 COVID-19 vaccine. The sample here was peripheral blood, taken 28 days after the second AZD1222 dose.

CDR3 loop: CASSPARALTEAFF. CDR3 DNA sequence: TGTGCCAGCTCACCGGCGCGGGCCCTCACTGAAGCTTTCTTT. V usage is TRBV18 and J usage is TRBJ1-1; D remains ambiguous. Germline V gives CDR1 KGHSH, CDR2 LQKENI. This CDR3 has 14 residues. V was shortened by 3 bases and J by 4 bases, with 12 bases between the two germline ends.